A selection of T cell receptor beta chains follows, all from one sample in a study of blood T cell repertoires in COVID-19. Repertoires were generated with immunoSEQ multiplex PCR, while TCRdb's copy carries only in-frame clones and drops some. The table lists 85,000 to 100,000 clones, 60% to 85% of them singletons. Input material: peripheral blood. The source of these receptors is a man aged 50 to 59 who had recovered from COVID-19. Each CDR3 is given with its conserved first and last residue. D genes are given only for firm matches. Clone sizes are given selectively: once, few, many, or a class where the clone is expanded.

D gene	J gene	clone size	V gene	CDR3 DNA	CDR3 protein
TRBD1	TRBJ1-5	few	TRBV5-1	TGCGCCAGCAGCGGGGGACAGCTCGATCAGCCCCAGCATTTT	CASSGGQLDQPQHF
TRBD1	TRBJ1-1	few	TRBV9	TGTGCCAGCAGCGTAGCTGGGACAGGGATTGAAGCTTTCTTT	CASSVAGTGIEAFF
TRBD1	TRBJ1-5	-	TRBV4-1	TGCGCCAGCAGCCTAGAGGGGCCAGGGGGCGGTAGCAATCAGCCCCAGCATTTT	CASSLEGPGGGSNQPQHF
-	TRBJ1-1	few	TRBV19	TGTGCCAGTAGTATAATTGGAGACCCTGAAGCTTTCTTT	CASSIIGDPEAFF
-	TRBJ1-1	-	TRBV9	TGTGCCAGCAGCGTAGCCAGGGTGGAGACTGAAGCTTTCTTT	CASSVARVETEAFF
-	TRBJ1-1	-	TRBV10-3	TGTGCCATCAGTGAAGCGGGTGTCACTGAAGCTTTCTTT	CAISEAGVTEAFF
-	TRBJ1-2	once	TRBV21-1	TGTGCCAGCAGCACGGACTGCCTATCGTGCTCTGGCTACACCTTC	CASSTDCLSCSGYTF
TRBD1	TRBJ1-1	-	TRBV19	TGTGCCACTTCGGGACAGGTGAACACTGAAGCTTTCTTT	CATSGQVNTEAFF
TRBD1	TRBJ1-2	-	TRBV30	TGTGCCTGGAGCTCGGGACAGGTTAACTATGGCTACACCTTC	CAWSSGQVNYGYTF
-	TRBJ1-5	-	TRBV19	TGTGCCAGTATGGATCGCGCAGGGTACCCGCCCCAGCATTTT	CASMDRAGYPPQHF
-	TRBJ1-2	-	TRBV25-1	TGTGCCAGCAGTGAATTCCGGGACACGGGCTATGGCTACACCTTC	CASSEFRDTGYGYTF
-	TRBJ2-7	-	TRBV19	TGTGCCAGTAGTACCGGGCCAGGGAATAATTACGAGCAGTACTTC	CASSTGPGNNYEQYF
TRBD2	TRBJ2-3	-	TRBV11-2	TGTGCCAGCAGCTTCCGGGAGGGGGGAGTAGATACGCAGTATTTT	CASSFREGGVDTQYF
-	TRBJ2-7	-	TRBV19	TGTGCCAGTAGTATAGGGCAGGGCGAGCAGTACTTC	CASSIGQGEQYF
-	TRBJ1-1	-	TRBV10-2	TGCGCCACCCGGTTCGCGGGTACTCATGAAGCTTTCTTT	CATRFAGTHEAFF
TRBD2	TRBJ2-1	few	TRBV28	TGTGCCAGCAGACCCAGCGGGACGCGTAATGAGCAGTTCTTC	CASRPSGTRNEQFF
TRBD1	TRBJ2-7	-	TRBV24-1	TGTGCCACCAGTGATTCAGGGACAGTCCTTTGGAAGGTCTACGAGCAGTACTTC	CATSDSGTVLWKVYEQYF
-	TRBJ2-2	-	TRBV5-1	TGCGCCAGCAGCCCGAAGTTTGGGGGGACAGCAAATACCGGGGAGCTGTTTTTT	CASSPKFGGTANTGELFF
TRBD1	TRBJ1-1	-	TRBV3-1/TRBV3-2	TGTGCCAGCAGCCAAGTCCAGGGGGCGCGACACACTGAAGCTTTCTTT	CASSQVQGARHTEAFF
-	TRBJ2-2	few	TRBV7-3	TGTGCCAGCAGCCCAGGGGGGCTAGCGGGCACCGGGGAGCTGTTTTTT	CASSPGGLAGTGELFF
TRBD1	TRBJ2-2	-	TRBV25-1	TGTGCCAGCAGTGAATCATTAGGGGGCTACGGGTTCACCGGGGAGCTGTTTTTT	CASSESLGGYGFTGELFF
-	TRBJ2-7	-	TRBV25-1	TGTGCCAGCAGTGAATTCCCCCGGGAGCAGTACTTC	CASSEFPREQYF
-	TRBJ2-1	-	TRBV28	TGTGCCAGCAGCCCTCCGACAACGAGGGTGAATGAGCAGTTCTTC	CASSPPTTRVNEQFF
TRBD2	TRBJ2-7	-	TRBV5-4	TGTGCCAGCAGCTTGGATTCCGCGGGGGATTATTACGAGCAGTACTTC	CASSLDSAGDYYEQYF
-	TRBJ1-1	-	TRBV6-4	TGTGCCAGCAGTGTCGGGACAACCCCGAACACTGAAGCTTTCTTT	CASSVGTTPNTEAFF
-	TRBJ2-3	-	TRBV7-9	TGTGCCAGCAGCTTAGCGGAGTTTACGCAGTATTTT	CASSLAEFTQYF
TRBD1	TRBJ1-2	-	TRBV11-2	TGTGCCAGCAGCTCTTCCCCTGGGACAGCCTATGGCTACACCTTC	CASSSSPGTAYGYTF
-	TRBJ1-5	-	TRBV5-8	TGTGCCAGCAGCTTAGACACCTCTAGCAATCAGCCCCAGCATTTT	CASSLDTSSNQPQHF
TRBD1	TRBJ2-5	-	TRBV11-2	TGTGCCAGCAGCTTTCGGGACAGGGGCACGGAGACCCAGTACTTC	CASSFRDRGTETQYF
-	TRBJ1-4	-	TRBV28	TGTGCCAGCAGTTTCGTCCAGGGTCGGGAAAAACTGTTTTTT	CASSFVQGREKLFF
TRBD1	TRBJ2-1	-	TRBV7-3	TGTGCCAGCAGCCGGCTGGCGACAGGGGCAGGGGAGCAGTTCTTC	CASSRLATGAGEQFF
TRBD2	TRBJ2-7	-	TRBV19	TGTGCCAGTAGTATAGGAGCGGGAGAGGTCTACGAGCAGTACTTC	CASSIGAGEVYEQYF
TRBD1	TRBJ1-4	-	TRBV4-3	TGCGCCAGCAGCCAAGGAGTCAGGGGGACTGAAAAACTGTTTTTT	CASSQGVRGTEKLFF
-	TRBJ1-1	-	TRBV29-1	TGCAGCGTTGAAGGATACAGGAACACTGAAGCTTTCTTT	CSVEGYRNTEAFF
TRBD1	TRBJ1-1	-	TRBV6-5	TGTGCCAGCAGAGCACAGGGGAAGAACACTGAAGCTTTCTTT	CASRAQGKNTEAFF
TRBD2	TRBJ2-2	-	TRBV4-2	TGTGCCAGCAGCCAAGTTAGCGGGGGGGCGACCGGGGAGCTGTTTTTT	CASSQVSGGATGELFF
TRBD1	TRBJ2-5	-	TRBV10-3	TGTGCCATCAGCCCGACAGGGGTAGGTGAGACCCAGTACTTC	CAISPTGVGETQYF
-	TRBJ1-1	-	TRBV6-4	TGTGCCAGCAGTGACTCTTCCCGAGGGACTGAAGCTTTCTTT	CASSDSSRGTEAFF
TRBD1	TRBJ2-7	-	TRBV6-5	TGTGCCAGCAAGCCGGGACAGGAGATCGTTCCCGAGCAGTACTTC	CASKPGQEIVPEQYF
TRBD1	TRBJ1-2	-	TRBV3-1/TRBV3-2	TGTGCCAGCAGCCTCACAGGGGGCGCAGGAATTCGGTATGGCTACACCTTC	CASSLTGGAGIRYGYTF
TRBD1	TRBJ1-5	-	TRBV18	TGTGCCAGCTCACCACTGGGGACAGGGTCAGACCAGCCCCAGCATTTT	CASSPLGTGSDQPQHF
-	TRBJ2-7	-	TRBV5-4	TGTGCCAGCAGCTTCTACGGGATTTCCTACGAGCAGTACTTC	CASSFYGISYEQYF
TRBD1	TRBJ2-5	once	TRBV19	TGTGCCAGTAGTATAGAATTAGCGACAGGGACGGAGACCCAGTACTTC	CASSIELATGTETQYF
-	TRBJ1-1	-	TRBV29-1	TGCAGCGTTGGGCATGGAGAGAACACTGAAGCTTTCTTT	CSVGHGENTEAFF
TRBD1	TRBJ2-1	-	TRBV5-1	TGCGCCAGCAGCTTGGCACGGAGATATCCGGGACAGGAGTTCCTCACCTACTCCTACAATGAGCAGTTCTTC	CASSLARRYPGQEFLTYSYNEQFF
-	TRBJ1-2	few	TRBV19	TGTGCCAGTAGTTCCCAGACAGGCTATGGCTACACCTTC	CASSSQTGYGYTF
-	TRBJ2-1	-	TRBV11-2	TGTGCCAGCAGCATTAGCGAGAGCTCCTACAATGAGCAGTTCTTC	CASSISESSYNEQFF
-	TRBJ2-1	-	TRBV25-1	TGTGCCAGCAGTGGGTCGAGAATGTCCTACAATGAGCAGTTCTTC	CASSGSRMSYNEQFF
-	TRBJ2-5	-	TRBV20-1	TGCAGCTGGGCGGAGACCCAGTACTTC	CSWAETQYF
-	TRBJ1-1	-	TRBV5-4	TGTGCCAGCAACCTACAGGGTGGTACTGAAGCTTTCTTT	CASNLQGGTEAFF
-	TRBJ2-1	-	TRBV21-1	TGTGCCAGCAGCGCTAACAATGAGCAGTTCTTC	CASSANNEQFF
TRBD1	TRBJ2-3	-	TRBV19	TGTGCCAGTCTCGAGGGACAGTCTAGCACAGATACGCAGTATTTT	CASLEGQSSTDTQYF
TRBD1	TRBJ2-1	once	TRBV2	TGTGCCAGCAGTGAAGTACAGGGGGCAAAGGAGCAGTTCTTC	CASSEVQGAKEQFF
TRBD1	TRBJ2-7	-	TRBV6-6	TGTGCCAGCAGTTATGGGACAGGGGAACCCTACGAGCAGTACTTC	CASSYGTGEPYEQYF